A selection of T cell receptor beta chains follows, all from one sample in a study of T cell responses to AZD1222 COVID-19 vaccine. Some clones are missing from TCRdb's copy, which holds only in-frame ones; the method was immunoSEQ multiplex PCR. The data contain 140,000 to 150,000 clones, roughly 92% of them singletons. The sequencing used peripheral blood, collected on day 0 of AZD1222 vaccination. All receptors come from an adult in good health. Each CDR3 is given with its conserved first and last residue. The D gene is left open where the match is weak. The listing skips clone size in some rows; elsewhere it reads once, few, many or a size class.

TGTGCCAGCAGCCGACAGGGGGCGGGTGAAGCTTTCTTT CASSRQGAGEAFF TRBJ1-1 TRBV14 - TRBD1
TGTGCCAGCTCTCCGCCTAAAGCGGGGAGCTCCGAGCAGTACTTC CASSPPKAGSSEQYF TRBJ2-7 TRBV28 - TRBD2
TGTGCCAGCAGTTACGTAATCGGGGCTGTCTATGGCTACACCTTC CASSYVIGAVYGYTF TRBJ1-2 TRBV6-5 - -
TGTGCCAGCGGACGGGTCCAAGAGACCCAGTACTTC CASGRVQETQYF TRBJ2-5 TRBV19 - -
TGTGCCAGCAGCTTGGGGACAGGGACGTATGGCTACACCTTC CASSLGTGTYGYTF TRBJ1-2 TRBV7-6 - TRBD1
TGCGCCAGCAGCTTGGCGACGGCTCAGAATTCACCCCTCCACTTT CASSLATAQNSPLHF TRBJ1-6 TRBV5-1 - -
TGTGCCAGCAGACAGGGGTATTCCTACAATGAGCAGTTCTTC CASRQGYSYNEQFF TRBJ2-1 TRBV6-6 once TRBD1
TGCAGTGCTAGTTGGCAGGGGAGAAGGACGCAGTATTTT CSASWQGRRTQYF TRBJ2-3 TRBV20-1 - -
TGTGCCAGCAGCCCGCGCTGGGGGGGGCTTGGTGGGAAACTGTTTTTT CASSPRWGGLGGKLFF TRBJ1-4 TRBV5-4 - -
TGTGCCAGCAGCCAAGATACCGGGACAGGGGGAGGTCAAGGTCGGCGGGGCTACAATGAGCAGTTCTTC CASSQDTGTGGGQGRRGYNEQFF TRBJ2-1 TRBV4-2 - TRBD1
TGTGCCAGCTCACCGTGGACGGAGTTCACTGAAGCTTTCTTT CASSPWTEFTEAFF TRBJ1-1 TRBV18 - -
TGTGCCAGTAGTGAGCTACAGGAGGGAGACACCGGGGAGCTGTTTTTT CASSELQEGDTGELFF TRBJ2-2 TRBV19 - -
TGTGCCAGCAGGGGCGTGGACAGGGGCGACACTGAAGCTTTCTTT CASRGVDRGDTEAFF TRBJ1-1 TRBV5-4 once TRBD1
TGTGCCAGTAGTATGTTAAGGGGGGAGACCCAGTACTTC CASSMLRGETQYF TRBJ2-5 TRBV19 once -
TGTGCCAGCAGCTTACTCTCAGACGACCTACTCTACGAGCAGTACTTC CASSLLSDDLLYEQYF TRBJ2-7 TRBV11-2 - -
TGTGCCAGCAGTTACCCAGGGGCCGGTGGGCGAAACATTCAGTACTTC CASSYPGAGGRNIQYF TRBJ2-4 TRBV6-2/TRBV6-3 - -
TGTGCCACCAGCACCTCAGACGGCCCCTATGGCTACACCTTC CATSTSDGPYGYTF TRBJ1-2 TRBV24-1 - -
TGTGCCAGCGGTTCGAGAATGAACACTGAAGCTTTCTTT CASGSRMNTEAFF TRBJ1-1 TRBV28 - -
TGTGCCAGCAGCTTGGACAGGGGGCTTTCACCCCTCCACTTT CASSLDRGLSPLHF TRBJ1-6 TRBV9 - TRBD1
TGTGCCAGCAGTTACTCCGGAGGGGACCCCTACGAGCAGTACTTC CASSYSGGDPYEQYF TRBJ2-7 TRBV6-5 - -
TGTGCCAGTAGTGACGCTAGCGGGACCTACAATGAGCAGTTCTTC CASSDASGTYNEQFF TRBJ2-1 TRBV19 - TRBD2
TGTGCCAGCAGTCCAGGACTAGCGGGAGTTAAAGTGAATGAGCAGTTCTTC CASSPGLAGVKVNEQFF TRBJ2-1 TRBV27 - TRBD2
TGTGCCAGCAGCTCAGTTCCTAGGTTCTTC CASSSVPRFF TRBJ2-1 TRBV7-9 - -
TGTGCCAGCAGTCTCGCTTCCAACACAGATACGCAGTATTTT CASSLASNTDTQYF TRBJ2-3 TRBV7-8 once -
TGTGCCAGTAGTTCCCAGCTTGTCCCCTACGAGCAGTACTTC CASSSQLVPYEQYF TRBJ2-7 TRBV19 - -
TGCGCCAGCAGCCCAGGACTAGCGGAAAACAATGAGCAGTTCTTC CASSPGLAENNEQFF TRBJ2-1 TRBV5-1 - TRBD2
TGTGCCAGCAGCCTCGGGACATTTCAAAGCTACAATGAGCAGTTCTTC CASSLGTFQSYNEQFF TRBJ2-1 TRBV5-8 - -
TGCAGTGCTGAACTAGCAGATGAGCAGTTCTTC CSAELADEQFF TRBJ2-1 TRBV20-1 - -
TGCGCCAGCAGCCCTAGACAGGACCGCTTTAACTATGGCTACACCTTC CASSPRQDRFNYGYTF TRBJ1-2 TRBV4-1 - -
TGTGCCAGCAAGTTGGTGGGGAACACTGAAGCTTTCTTT CASKLVGNTEAFF TRBJ1-1 TRBV6-5 - -